The 14 T cell receptor beta chains in this list originate from one sample, sequenced in a study of blood T cell repertoires in COVID-19. Generated by immunoSEQ multiplex PCR, the TCRdb table keeps only in-frame clones and is missing some. The table has 50,000 to 65,000 clones, roughly 92% seen once; the top ten hold over 5.5%. The specimen sequenced was peripheral blood. Source of these receptors: a human donor in a cohort sampled during active COVID-19.

The chain couples TRBV5-1 to TRBJ2-5, with TRBD2 matching over 9 bases. Germline CDR1 SGHRS, CDR2 YFSETQ. The CDR3 has 15 residues. Trimming at V came to 2 bases and at J to 4 bases, leaving 6 bases not matched to a gene. DNA for the CDR3: TGCGCCAGCAGCTTAGCGGGGGGATCGGGAGAGACCCAGTACTTC. The encoded protein is CASSLAGGSGETQYF.

The chain links TRBV6-5 to TRBJ2-5; D is unresolved. In germline, CDR1 is MNHEY, CDR2 SVGAGI. This CDR3 has 13 residues. The V end was cut by 5 bases, the J end by 2 bases, with 9 bases between. CDR3 sequence (DNA): TGTGCCAGCAGTAAACTCCGGCAAGAGACCCAGTACTTC. Protein product: CASSKLRQETQYF.

This clone was seen only once. V gene TRBV19 combines with J gene TRBJ1-1; D possibly corresponds to TRBD1 (5 bases). Germline-derived CDR1 and CDR2 are LNHDA and SQIVND (reference sequence). The ends were cut back, 1 base at V and 4 bases at J, with 7 bases in the middle. There are 13 residues in the CDR3. CDR3: CASSIGQFTEAFF. The CDR3 DNA sequence: TGTGCCAGTAGTATAGGACAGTTCACTGAAGCTTTCTTT.

J is TRBJ2-7 and V is TRBV19, with a possible D match to TRBD1 (6 bases). Trimming removed 5 bases at V and 6 bases at J, with 17 bases between. Germline V gene sequence: CDR1 LNHDA, CDR2 SQIVND (reference sequence). The CDR3 runs 14 residues. The CDR3 sequence: CASSAQGKISEQYF. As DNA, the CDR3 is TGTGCCAGTAGTGCGCAGGGGAAGATTTCCGAGCAGTACTTC.

This clone came up once. The V call is TRBV7-8, the J call TRBJ2-6; 7 positions match TRBD1. V lost 5 bases to trimming and J lost 0 bases; unmatched junction nucleotides: 10. CDR1 and CDR2 from the germline V gene are SGHVS and FQNEAQ. The CDR3 is made up of 18 amino acids. CDR3 sequence: CASSPRTGTSSGANVLTF. CDR3 DNA: TGTGCCAGCAGCCCCAGGACAGGTACCAGCTCTGGGGCCAACGTCCTGACTTTC.

The V gene is TRBV7-3, the J gene TRBJ2-1; D unclear. The V end was cut by 8 bases, the J end by 5 bases, with 13 bases between. Germline lookup yields CDR1 SGHTA and CDR2 FQGTGA. This CDR3 comprises 13 residues. Here the CDR3 reads CASSPYQNNEQFF. The CDR3 nucleotides are TGTGCCAGCTCCCCGTACCAGAACAATGAGCAGTTCTTC.

This clone is a singleton in its sample. CDR3 residues: CASRLTGLAVNNEQFF. In nucleotides, the CDR3 is TGTGCCAGCAGGCTGACCGGACTAGCTGTAAATAATGAGCAGTTCTTC. The chain employs TRBV3-1 (or the pseudogene TRBV3-2) and TRBJ2-1; 8 nucleotides line up with TRBD2. Germline CDR1 and CDR2: LGHDT and YNNKEL (reference sequence). The CDR3 loop spans 16 amino acids. With 6 bases clipped from V and 7 bases from J, the junction kept 14 bases outside the gene matches.

This chain connects TRBV3-1 (or the pseudogene TRBV3-2) to TRBJ1-2; 10 bases map to TRBD1. Losses at the gene ends were 0 bases for V and 5 bases for J; bases not matched to a gene: 9. The germline V gene has CDR1 LGHDT and CDR2 YNNKEL (reference sequence). This CDR3 contains 17 residues. CDR3 nucleotide sequence: TGTGCCAGCAGCCAAGATAGGGACAGGGGAAGGGTATATGGCTACACCTTC. Encoded protein: CASSQDRDRGRVYGYTF.

The chain joins TRBV7-9 to TRBJ2-7, with 16 nucleotides matching TRBD2. Germline trimming cut 5 bases from V and 4 bases from J; bases unmatched to any gene: 5. The CDR3 loop spans 16 amino acids. Germline loops: CDR1 SEHNR, CDR2 FQNEAQ (reference sequence). The CDR3 loop reads CASSGTSGRGGYEQYF. CDR3 DNA sequence: TGTGCCAGCAGCGGGACTAGCGGGAGGGGAGGGTACGAGCAGTACTTC. The entire variable domain, with the rest obtained from reference TRBV7-9 and TRBJ2-7, is as follows: DTGVSQNPRHKITKRGQNVTFRCDPISEHNRLYWYRQTLGQGPEFLTYFQNEAQLEKSRLLSDRFSAERPKGSFSTLEIQRTEQGDSAMYLCASSGTSGRGGYEQYFGPGTRLTVT.

The CDR3 here is CASTPGGGLAETQYF. The CDR3 bases are TGTGCCAGTACTCCCGGGGGGGGCCTGGCAGAGACCCAGTACTTC. The chain joins TRBV19 to TRBJ2-5; 8 bases are shared with TRBD2. The V segment lost 7 bases and the J segment 4 bases; nucleotides outside the gene matches: 11. Germline V gene sequence: CDR1 LNHDA, CDR2 SQIVND (reference sequence). CDR3 size: 15 residues.

This chain joins TRBV2 and TRBJ2-7; TRBD1 matches 10 bases. CDR1 and CDR2 (germline): SNHLY, FYNNEI. The ends lost 10 bases at V and 1 base at J; junction bases unmatched: 7. This CDR3 comprises 14 residues. DNA of the CDR3: TGTGCCACCCGTCCGGGACAGGGGTCCTACGAGCAGTACTTC. As protein: CATRPGQGSYEQYF. The full variable domain, with the rest looked up from reference TRBV2 and TRBJ2-7, is EPEVTQTPSHQVTQMGQEVILRCVPISNHLYFYWYRQILGQKVEFLVSFYNNEISEKSEIFDDQFSVERPDGSNFTLKIRSTKLEDSAMYFCATRPGQGSYEQYFGPGTRLTVT.

Concerning this clone: Other DNA sequences in the same sample also yield this CDR3. The chain has TRBV5-1 and TRBJ2-7, with TRBD2 matching over 7 bases. The CDR3 totals 15 residues. Germline trimming cut 5 bases from V and 2 bases from J; bases unmatched to any gene: 10. CDR1 is SGHRS and CDR2 is YFSETQ in the germline V gene. The CDR3 loop reads CASREGSGLAYEQYF. DNA for the CDR3: TGCGCCAGCAGAGAGGGTAGCGGGCTCGCCTACGAGCAGTACTTC.

This sequence joins TRBV7-9 and TRBJ2-3; a possible D gene is TRBD2 (5 bases). Germline V lookup: CDR1 SEHNR, CDR2 FQNEAQ (reference sequence). The CDR3 consists of 16 residues. V shed 2 bases and J shed 5 bases, with 17 bases lying between them. For the CDR3, the DNA is TGTGCCAGCAGCTTATGGCCCAGCACTAGGAAAGATACGCAGTATTTT. This encodes CASSLWPSTRKDTQYF.

Turning to this clone: A read error may produce the germline difference seen at one junction end. The rearrangement joins TRBV28 to TRBJ2-3, with 7 bases fitting TRBD1. This CDR3 contains 13 residues. CDR1 is MDHEN and CDR2 is SYDVKM in the germline V gene. CDR3 DNA sequence: TGTGCCACCAGTGGGACAGCCACAGATACGCAGTATTTT. Translating it yields CATSGTATDTQYF.